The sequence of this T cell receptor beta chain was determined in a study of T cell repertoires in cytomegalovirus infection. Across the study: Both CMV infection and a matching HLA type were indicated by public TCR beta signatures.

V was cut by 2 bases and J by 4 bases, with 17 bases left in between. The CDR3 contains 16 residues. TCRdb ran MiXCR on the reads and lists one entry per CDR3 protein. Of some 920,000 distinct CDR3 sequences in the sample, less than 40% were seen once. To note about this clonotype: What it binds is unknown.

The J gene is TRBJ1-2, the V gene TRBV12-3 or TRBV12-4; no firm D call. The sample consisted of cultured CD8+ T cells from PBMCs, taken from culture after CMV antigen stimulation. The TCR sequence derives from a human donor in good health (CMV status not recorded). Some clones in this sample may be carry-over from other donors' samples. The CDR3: CASSLNLGLTFYGYTF. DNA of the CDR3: TGTGCCAGCAGTTTAAATTTGGGCCTTACTTTCTATGGCTACACCTTC.